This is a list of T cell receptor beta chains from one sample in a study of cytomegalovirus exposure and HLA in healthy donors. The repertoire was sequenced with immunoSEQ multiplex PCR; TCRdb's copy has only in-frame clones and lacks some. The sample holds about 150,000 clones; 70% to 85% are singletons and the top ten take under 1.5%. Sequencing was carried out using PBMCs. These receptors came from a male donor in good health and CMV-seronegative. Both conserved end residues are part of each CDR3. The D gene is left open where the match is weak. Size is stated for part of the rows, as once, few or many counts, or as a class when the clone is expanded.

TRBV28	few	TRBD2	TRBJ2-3	TGTGCCAGCAGTTTAACACCGGGACTAGCGGAAGATACGCAGTATTTT	CASSLTPGLAEDTQYF
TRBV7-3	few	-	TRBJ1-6	TGTGCCAGCAGCTTAATGGAGAACTCACCCCTCCACTTT	CASSLMENSPLHF
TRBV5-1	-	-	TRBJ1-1	TGCGCCAGCAGCCCGAGGCCGGGGGACACTGAAGCTTTCTTT	CASSPRPGDTEAFF
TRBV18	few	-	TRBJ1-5	TGTGCCAGCTCACTCGACCGGGGTAGGAATCAGCCCCAGCATTTT	CASSLDRGRNQPQHF
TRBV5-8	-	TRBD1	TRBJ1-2	TGTGCCAGCAGCCATGGGACAGGGGGCAGAATTGGCTATGGCTACACCTTC	CASSHGTGGRIGYGYTF
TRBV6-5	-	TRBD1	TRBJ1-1	TGTGCCAGCAGTTCTTGGACAGGACGGACTGAAGCTTTCTTT	CASSSWTGRTEAFF
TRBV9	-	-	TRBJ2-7	TGTGCCAGCAGCGTAGGACAGAGCTACGAGCAGTACTTC	CASSVGQSYEQYF
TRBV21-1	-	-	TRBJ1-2	TGTGCCAGCTCAACTAAAGGAGGACAGGGATGCCGGTACCACACCTTC	CASSTKGGQGCRYHTF
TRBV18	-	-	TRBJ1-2	TGTGCCAGCTCACTAGGTCCCGGGGAAGGCTACACCTTC	CASSLGPGEGYTF
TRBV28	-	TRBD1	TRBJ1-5	TGTGCCAGCAGTTATGGACAGGGGGCCGAAATGGCCCAGCATTTT	CASSYGQGAEMAQHF
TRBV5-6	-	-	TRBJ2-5	TGTGCCAGCAGCTTTGGCATTTCCGAGACCCAGTACTTC	CASSFGISETQYF
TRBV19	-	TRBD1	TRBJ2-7	TGTGCCAGTAGTATAGAGGGGACAGGGCTCTACGAGCAGTACTTC	CASSIEGTGLYEQYF
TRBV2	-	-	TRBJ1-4	TGTGCCAGCAGTCTAGAAAAACTGTTTTTT	CASSLEKLFF
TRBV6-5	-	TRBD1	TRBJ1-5	TGTGCCAGCAGTTTGACAGGGGATCAGCCCCAGCATTTT	CASSLTGDQPQHF
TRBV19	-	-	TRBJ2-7	TGTGCCAGTAGTATCGCCGGGAAAATCCGAGGAGAGCAGTACTTC	CASSIAGKIRGEQYF
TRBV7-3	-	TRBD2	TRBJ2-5	TGTGCCAGCAGCTTAACGTTAGCGGGGGGGCGAGAGACCCAGTACTTC	CASSLTLAGGRETQYF
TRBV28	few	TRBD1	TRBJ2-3	TGTGCCAGCAGTTTAATCCAGCTGACAGGGTCGATCACAGATACGCAGTATTTT	CASSLIQLTGSITDTQYF
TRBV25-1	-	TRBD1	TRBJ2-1	TGTGCCAGCAGTGAATTTGCGGGACAGGTTTACAATGAGCAGTTCTTC	CASSEFAGQVYNEQFF
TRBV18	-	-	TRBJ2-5	TGTGCCAGCTCACCAGTCGGGGGAGGCAATCAAGAGACCCAGTACTTC	CASSPVGGGNQETQYF
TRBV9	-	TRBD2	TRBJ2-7	TGTGCCAGCAGCTCCCGGGGGGGACTAGCGGGAGGGCCCCACGAGCAGTACTTC	CASSSRGGLAGGPHEQYF
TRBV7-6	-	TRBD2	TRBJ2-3	TGTGCCAGCAGCTTATACGATATTAGGACTAGCGTACTGAGCACAGATACGCAGTATTTT	CASSLYDIRTSVLSTDTQYF
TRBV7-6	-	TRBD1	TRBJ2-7	TGTGCCAGCAGCTTTAATTATGAGGGGACAGGGGGCGAGCAGTACTTC	CASSFNYEGTGGEQYF
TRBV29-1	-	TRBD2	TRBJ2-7	TGCAGCGTTGAAGGGGGGTTTAGCGGGAGGTTCTACGAGCAGTACTTC	CSVEGGFSGRFYEQYF
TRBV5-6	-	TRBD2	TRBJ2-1	TGTGCCAGCAGATACCAGATGGCGGGAGATAATGAGCAGTTCTTC	CASRYQMAGDNEQFF
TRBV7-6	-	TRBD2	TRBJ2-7	TGTGCCAGCAGCTTAAGACGGGAGGCCCCCTACGAGCAGTACTTC	CASSLRREAPYEQYF
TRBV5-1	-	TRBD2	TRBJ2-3	TGCGCCAGCAGCTTGTTACTAGCGGGGGCGAAACACACAGATACGCAGTATTTT	CASSLLLAGAKHTDTQYF
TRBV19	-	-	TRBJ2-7	TGTGCCACCCTCGACAGGAACTACGAGCAGTACTTC	CATLDRNYEQYF
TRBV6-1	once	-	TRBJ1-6	TGTGCCAGCAGTGCCAGACCGCGGACTGGAATTTCACCCCTCCACTTT	CASSARPRTGISPLHF
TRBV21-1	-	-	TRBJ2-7	TGTGCCAGCAGCAAAGCTGAGGAGGGACAGGCTTACGAGCAGTACTTC	CASSKAEEGQAYEQYF
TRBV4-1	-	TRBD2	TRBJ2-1	TGCGCCAGCAGCCAAGATACGGGTCAGCGGGAGGGCCCTGATGAGCAGTTCTTC	CASSQDTGQREGPDEQFF
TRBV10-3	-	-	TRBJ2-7	TGTGCCATCAGGGGAAGTGAGGACTTCTCCTACGAGCAGTACTTC	CAIRGSEDFSYEQYF
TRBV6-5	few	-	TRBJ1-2	TGTGCCAGCAGTTCAACGGTCGGTAACTATGGCTACACCTTC	CASSSTVGNYGYTF
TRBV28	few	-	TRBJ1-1	TGTGCCAGCAGTTTTCCTGGGCAACGGCTGAACACTGAAGCTTTCTTT	CASSFPGQRLNTEAFF
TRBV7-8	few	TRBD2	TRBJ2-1	TGTGCCAGCAGCCTAGGAGGACTAGCGAAAAGCAATGAGCAGTTCTTC	CASSLGGLAKSNEQFF
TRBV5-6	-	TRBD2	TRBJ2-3	TGTGCCAGCAGCCAACTAGCGGGGGGCGACACAGATACGCAGTATTTT	CASSQLAGGDTDTQYF
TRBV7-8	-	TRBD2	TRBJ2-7	TGTGCCAGCAGCCTACTGAGGGAGGGGCCGGGTGAGCAGTACTTC	CASSLLREGPGEQYF
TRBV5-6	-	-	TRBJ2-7	TGTGCCAGCAGCTTGATCCTGAGCTCCTACGAGCAGTACTTC	CASSLILSSYEQYF
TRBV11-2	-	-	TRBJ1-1	TGTGCCAGCAGCTTTGTAGAAAACACTGAAGCTTTCTTT	CASSFVENTEAFF
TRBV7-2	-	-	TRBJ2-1	TGTGCCAGCAGCTTGGCCCAGGGGCACGAGCAGTTCTTC	CASSLAQGHEQFF
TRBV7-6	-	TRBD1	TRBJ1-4	TGTGCCAGCAGCTTTTACGACAGGGGTTCTAGGTTTCTTGAAAAACTGTTTTTT	CASSFYDRGSRFLEKLFF
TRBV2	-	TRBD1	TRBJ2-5	TGTGCCAGCAGTGAATTGAACAGGGGGCAAGAGACCCAGTACTTC	CASSELNRGQETQYF
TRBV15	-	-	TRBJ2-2	TGTGCCACCGTGCTGGGGGGTCCGAACACCGGGGAGCTGTTTTTT	CATVLGGPNTGELFF
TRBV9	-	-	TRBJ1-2	TGTGCCAGCAGCGTAGAGGCAGGGGTCGGCTACACCTTC	CASSVEAGVGYTF
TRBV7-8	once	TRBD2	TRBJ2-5	TGTGCCAGCAGCATCCCGACTAGCGGCCGGCAGACCCAGTACTTC	CASSIPTSGRQTQYF
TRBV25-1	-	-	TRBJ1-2	TGTGCCAGCAGTGGAGGAGGGTTTAATGATGATGGCTACACCTTC	CASSGGGFNDDGYTF